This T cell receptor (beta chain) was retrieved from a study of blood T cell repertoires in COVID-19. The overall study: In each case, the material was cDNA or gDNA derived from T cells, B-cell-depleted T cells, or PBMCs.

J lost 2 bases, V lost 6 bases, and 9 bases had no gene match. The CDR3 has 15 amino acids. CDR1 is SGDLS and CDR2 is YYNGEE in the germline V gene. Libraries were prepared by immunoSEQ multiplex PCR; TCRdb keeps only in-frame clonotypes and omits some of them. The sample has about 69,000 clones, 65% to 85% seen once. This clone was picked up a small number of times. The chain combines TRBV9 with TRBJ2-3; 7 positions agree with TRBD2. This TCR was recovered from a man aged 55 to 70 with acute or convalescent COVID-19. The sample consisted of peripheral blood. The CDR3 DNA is TGTGCCAGCACCCTAATGGCGGGGGACACAGATACGCAGTATTTT. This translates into CASTLMAGDTDTQYF. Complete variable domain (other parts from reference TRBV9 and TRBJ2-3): DSGVTQTPKHLITATGQRVTLRCSPRSGDLSVYWYQQSLDQGLQFLIQYYNGEERAKGNILERFSAQQFPDLHSELNLSSLELGDSALYFCASTLMAGDTDTQYFGPGTRLTVL.